Only one count was recorded for the clone carrying this T cell receptor (beta chain). A second roughly 6 to 12 cycle PCR used barcoded and J-beta primers. From the 5' RACE reads, TCRdb called clonotypes with MiXCR, one entry per CDR3 protein. The sample lists some 900,000 distinct CDR3 sequences, roughly 52% occurring once. These data originate in a study of blood T cells in healthy people across ages. Germline CDR1 DFQATT, CDR2 SNEGSKA (reference sequence). CDR3 length: 14 residues. This clonotype originated in a man younger than 40 in good health. The sequencing input was blood. V and J are TRBV20-1 and TRBJ2-5, with unresolved D. The DNA end is more similar to TRBJ2-7, so the J call may be wrong. In DNA, the CDR3 is TGCAGTGCTAGAGATCCACTTGGCCTTTACGAGCAGTACTTC. It translates to CSARDPLGLYEQYF.